The 24 T cell receptor beta chains in this list originate from one sample, sequenced in a study of shared clonotypes between healthy human individuals. Sequencing was performed with immunoSEQ multiplex PCR; in TCRdb, only in-frame clones are kept and a portion is missing. Of around 510,000 clones listed, roughly 95% were seen once; the top ten hold under 0.065%. The sequencing input was naive CD4+ T cells sorted from blood. The subset was: CD45RA+ positively selected. The source of these receptors is a woman aged 25 to 45 in good health.

This sequence joins TRBV27 and TRBJ2-2; 8 bases align to TRBD1. Germline loops: CDR1 MNHEY, CDR2 SMNVEV (reference sequence). The CDR3 loop spans 16 amino acids. Unmatched junction bases numbered 1, after V lost 0 bases and J lost 1 base. DNA of the CDR3: TGTGCCAGCAGTTTATCTGGGACAGGGAACACCGGGGAGCTGTTTTTT. It encodes CASSLSGTGNTGELFF.

The genes are TRBV7-3 and TRBJ2-5; TRBD2 agrees at 9 bases. CDR1 is SGHTA and CDR2 is FQGTGA in the germline V gene. V trimming: 9 bases; J trimming: 7 bases; junction bases outside the gene matches: 15. This CDR3 has 15 residues. CDR3 sequence (DNA): TGTGCCAGACCTGTCGGCGGGAGGGCCAAGGGGACCCAGTACTTC. The encoded protein is CARPVGGRAKGTQYF.

V is TRBV5-1 and J is TRBJ2-5, with TRBD2 as a possible D gene (6 bases). The V end was cut by 4 bases, the J end by 2 bases, with 15 bases between. CDR3 length: 15 amino acids. Germline CDR1 SGHRS, CDR2 YFSETQ. The CDR3 DNA is TGCGCCAGCAGCCCGGCGGGGCGGACACAAGAGACCCAGTACTTC. Translating it yields CASSPAGRTQETQYF.

The chain uses TRBV28 and TRBJ2-3; possible D gene TRBD2, 6 bases. CDR3 length equals 15 residues. Germline-derived CDR1 and CDR2 are MDHEN and SYDVKM. Trimming cost V 4 bases and J 2 bases, with 13 bases left between them. The CDR3 here is CASSSPGLHTDTQYF. The CDR3 coding sequence is TGTGCCAGCAGTTCCCCGGGACTCCACACAGATACGCAGTATTTT.

This chain uses TRBV14 with TRBJ2-1; 9 nucleotides align to TRBD1. This CDR3 has 17 amino acids. Germline-derived CDR1 and CDR2 are SGHDN and FVKESK. Unmatched junction bases numbered 9, after V lost 1 base and J lost 5 bases. The CDR3 loop reads CASSQGAGTGIHNEQFF. Written as DNA, the CDR3 is TGTGCCAGCAGCCAAGGAGCCGGGACAGGGATCCACAATGAGCAGTTCTTC.

The V gene is TRBV11-3, the J gene TRBJ2-1; weak D call: TRBD2 (5 bases). The CDR3 is made up of 14 amino acids. Per germline, CDR1 SGHNT and CDR2 YENEEA. Deletions cut 5 bases from V and 8 bases from J, with 16 bases between. In nucleotides, the CDR3 is TGTGCCAGCAGCCATAAGTGGGGAGCCGATGAGCAGTTCTTC. This sequence encodes CASSHKWGADEQFF.

This chain links TRBV30 with TRBJ1-1, with a tentative D call TRBD1 (5 bases). The CDR3 has 13 residues. Trimming left V 2 bases short and J 3 bases short, with 10 bases between. Germline CDR1 reads GTSNPN; CDR2 reads SVGIG (reference sequence). CDR3 loop: CAWSLLGDTEAFF. The CDR3 nucleotides read TGTGCCTGGAGTTTGCTGGGGGACACTGAAGCTTTCTTT.

The CDR3 DNA sequence: TGCGCCAGCAGACTGATGAACAGGGATAGCAATCAGCCCCAGCATTTT. As protein: CASRLMNRDSNQPQHF. The rearrangement joins TRBV10-1 to TRBJ1-5, with D tentatively TRBD1 (6 bases). The V gene lost 6 bases and the J gene lost 0 bases, with 15 bases spanning the gap. The germline V gene has CDR1 WNHNN and CDR2 SYGVQD (reference sequence). The CDR3 extends over 16 amino acids.

This chain uses TRBV4-2 with TRBJ2-7; 11 positions match TRBD2. Unmatched junction bases numbered 2, after V lost 1 base and J lost 0 bases. This CDR3 spans 16 amino acids. Per the germline V gene, CDR1 is LGHNA and CDR2 is YNFKEQ. Here the CDR3 DNA reads TGTGCCAGCAGCCAAGTGGGACTAGCGGACTCCTACGAGCAGTACTTC. It is translated as CASSQVGLADSYEQYF.

The gene calls are TRBV6-5 and TRBJ2-7; D might be TRBD2 (6 bases). CDR1 MNHEY and CDR2 SVGAGI come from the germline V gene. Trimming removed 2 bases at V and 4 bases at J, with 12 bases between. This CDR3 comprises 14 residues. The CDR3 nucleotides read TGTGCCAGCAGTTACGGGAGGTCTTTATACGAGCAGTACTTC. Its protein is CASSYGRSLYEQYF.

The gene calls are TRBV9 and TRBJ1-5, with TRBD1 matching 8 bases. CDR3 length: 15 amino acids. Germline trimming cut 1 base from V and 9 bases from J; bases unmatched to any gene: 9. CDR1 and CDR2 from the germline V gene are SGDLS and YYNGEE. The CDR3 DNA follows: TGTGCCAGCAGCGTACTAGGGGACAGGTTAGCGCCCCAGCATTTT. This translates into CASSVLGDRLAPQHF. The full variable domain, completed using reference TRBV9 and TRBJ1-5, is DSGVTQTPKHLITATGQRVTLRCSPRSGDLSVYWYQQSLDQGLQFLIQYYNGEERAKGNILERFSAQQFPDLHSELNLSSLELGDSALYFCASSVLGDRLAPQHFGDGTRLSIL.

The sample holds a few counts of this clone. CDR3 in amino acids: CASGMSLGYTF. The DNA of the CDR3 is TGCGCCAGCGGCATGAGTTTAGGCTACACCTTC. V is TRBV10-2 and J is TRBJ1-2; unclear D gene. The V end lost 8 bases, the J end lost 8 bases, and 12 bases lay between the germline ends. The CDR3 is 11 amino acids. CDR1 is WSHSY and CDR2 is SAAADI in the germline V gene.

V and J are TRBV7-9 and TRBJ1-4; D is ambiguous. The CDR3 has 16 amino acids. Trimming stripped 2 bases from V and 8 bases from J, with 18 bases between. CDR1 and CDR2 from the germline V gene are SEHNR and FQNEAQ (reference sequence). The chain's CDR3 is CASSLLGQTGREKLFF. The CDR3 DNA is TGTGCCAGCAGCTTATTAGGCCAGACCGGTAGGGAAAAACTGTTTTTT.

The chain couples TRBV10-2 to TRBJ1-1; weak D call: TRBD1 (6 bases). The CDR3 has 18 amino acids. The V gene lost 0 bases and the J gene lost 1 base, with 18 bases spanning the gap. CDR1 WSHSY and CDR2 SAAADI come from the germline V gene. CDR3 region: CASSESKGGRVRNTEAFF. In nucleotides, the CDR3 is TGCGCCAGCAGTGAGTCAAAGGGGGGAAGGGTCCGGAACACTGAAGCTTTCTTT.

The chain combines TRBV6-5 with TRBJ2-5; D is uncertain. From germline, CDR1 is MNHEY and CDR2 SVGAGI. With 2 bases removed from V and 5 bases from J, the gap between germline ends came to 12 bases. The CDR3 is 14 residues long. The CDR3 sequence is CASSYGSARETQYF. CDR3 in DNA: TGTGCCAGCAGTTACGGTTCTGCCCGGGAGACCCAGTACTTC.

V and J are TRBV28 and TRBJ2-3; D unresolved. Germline assignment: CDR1 MDHEN and CDR2 SYDVKM. V was clipped by 3 bases and J by 7 bases, with 8 bases between them. The CDR3 spans 12 residues. The CDR3 DNA reads TGTGCCAGCAGTTTGGCTCCCCATACGCAGTATTTT. As protein: CASSLAPHTQYF.

The chain links TRBV28 to TRBJ2-7; 7 bases fit TRBD2. The CDR3 has 14 residues. The V segment lost 6 bases and the J segment 2 bases; nucleotides outside the gene matches: 7. Germline CDR1 and CDR2: MDHEN and SYDVKM. The chain's CDR3 is CASRGGLATYEQYF. The CDR3 nucleotides are TGTGCCAGCAGGGGAGGGCTAGCTACCTACGAGCAGTACTTC.

This clone was observed a single time. The chain carries TRBV10-3 and TRBJ2-5; 7 nucleotides align to TRBD2. The J segment lost 1 base and the V segment lost 4 bases, leaving 12 bases of the junction unmatched. CDR3 size: 17 residues. Per the germline V gene, CDR1 is ENHRY and CDR2 is SYGVKD. DNA of the CDR3: TGTGCCATCAGTGGACAAGGAGTGGCGGGAGTCCAAGAGACCCAGTACTTC. The encoded protein is CAISGQGVAGVQETQYF.

This sequence joins TRBV27 and TRBJ2-7; D may be TRBD1 or TRBD2 (5 bases each). Between the trimmed V and J ends, which lost 2 bases and 2 bases, there was a span of 13 bases. The CDR3 runs 15 residues. CDR1 MNHEY and CDR2 SMNVEV come from the germline V gene (reference sequence). CDR3 coding DNA: TGTGCCAGCAGTTTAGCCGGGACGCTAGCCTACGAGCAGTACTTC. This translates into CASSLAGTLAYEQYF.

The CDR3 DNA sequence: TGTGCCAGCTGGACAGGGGGTTTTGGGGCAGATACGCAGTATTTT. It encodes CASWTGGFGADTQYF. J is TRBJ2-3 and V is TRBV6-6; 10 nucleotides line up with TRBD1. The CDR3 extends over 15 amino acids. With 8 bases clipped from V and 4 bases from J, the junction kept 9 bases outside the gene matches. The germline V gene has CDR1 MNHNY and CDR2 SVGAGI (reference sequence).

The genes are TRBV10-3 and TRBJ2-5; no firm D call. Deletions cut 6 bases from V and 2 bases from J, with 10 bases between. This CDR3 region has 13 residues. From germline, CDR1 is ENHRY and CDR2 SYGVKD. CDR3 nucleotides: TGTGCCATCAGCGTTAGGCCACAAGAGACCCAGTACTTC. Translated, it gives CAISVRPQETQYF.

The CDR3, as DNA: TGTGCCAGCAGCGCAGGACAGGCCCCCTACGAGCAGTACTTC. It codes for CASSAGQAPYEQYF. The chain links TRBV9 to TRBJ2-7; TRBD1 matches at 7 bases. CDR1 is SGDLS, CDR2 YYNGEE, per germline. The CDR3 is 14 amino acids. Unmatched junction bases numbered 5, after V lost 3 bases and J lost 2 bases.

The chain joins TRBV7-2 to TRBJ2-7; 12 positions match TRBD2. The germline V gene encodes CDR1 SGHTA and CDR2 FQGNSA. The V gene end was trimmed by 2 bases and the J gene end by 5 bases; junction bases not matched to a gene: 4. This CDR3 spans 15 amino acids. CDR3 residues: CASSLRLAGVHEQYF. For the CDR3, the DNA is TGTGCCAGCAGCTTAAGACTAGCGGGGGTGCACGAGCAGTACTTC.

This clone occurred once. CDR3 sequence reads: CASSPLTGEAFF. Here the CDR3 DNA reads TGTGCCAGCTCACCTTTAACAGGGGAAGCTTTCTTT. This chain joins TRBV18 and TRBJ1-1; possible D gene TRBD1, 6 bases. Germline CDR1 and CDR2: KGHSH and LQKENI. Trimming cost V 3 bases and J 8 bases, with 10 bases left between them. The CDR3 covers 12 residues.